The rows below give T cell receptor beta chains drawn from one sample of a study of cytomegalovirus exposure and HLA in healthy donors. Sequenced by immunoSEQ multiplex PCR; TCRdb stores in-frame clones only, minus some. Of about 200,000 clones in the sample, more than 65% are singletons; the top ten hold 1.7%. Sequencing input: PBMCs. These receptor sequences come from a man aged 50 to 60 in good health and CMV-seronegative. Each CDR3 is given with its conserved first and last residue. Each record gives: D gene, clone size, V gene, J gene, CDR3 length, CDR3 protein, CDR3 DNA. D genes are given only for firm matches. Expanded clones are given a class, and other clones once, few, many or no size at all.

>TRBD1|NA|TRBV27|TRBJ1-2|14
CASSFKGAGYGYTF
TGTGCCAGCAGTTTTAAGGGGGCTGGCTATGGCTACACCTTC
>TRBD2|NA|TRBV25-1|TRBJ2-5|16
CASSEYSGLVQETQYF
TGTGCCAGCAGTGAATATAGCGGACTAGTCCAAGAGACCCAGTACTTC
>NA|NA|TRBV5-1|TRBJ1-6|13
CASRVSIDSPLHF
TGCGCCAGCCGGGTCTCTATAGATTCACCCCTCCACTTT
>TRBD1|NA|TRBV27|TRBJ1-1|16
CASSPGTGQGNTEAFF
TGTGCCAGCAGTCCGGGAACGGGACAGGGCAACACTGAAGCTTTCTTT
>TRBD2|NA|TRBV5-4|TRBJ2-7|14
CASSWTSGSNEQYF
TGTGCCAGCAGCTGGACTAGCGGGAGTAACGAGCAGTACTTC
>NA|NA|TRBV7-2|TRBJ2-5|16
CASSLGQGLWPVEQYF
TGTGCCAGCAGCTTAGGGCAGGGTCTCTGGCCGGTAGAGCAGTACTTC
>NA|few|TRBV6-5|TRBJ2-2|15
CASSSNFGGTGELFF
TGTGCCAGCAGTTCCAATTTTGGGGGGACCGGGGAGCTGTTTTTT
>NA|NA|TRBV6-5|TRBJ2-2|13
CASTLRGTGELFF
TGTGCCAGCACCTTACGGGGTACCGGGGAGCTGTTTTTT
>NA|NA|TRBV6-5|TRBJ2-7|12
CASSRLDSEQYF
TGTGCCAGCAGCCGTCTAGATTCTGAGCAGTACTTC
>NA|once|TRBV28|TRBJ1-6|16
CASSTTGRGGNSPLHF
TGTGCCAGCAGTACCACCGGACGGGGAGGGAATTCACCCCTCCACTTT
>TRBD2|NA|TRBV30|TRBJ2-7|16
CAWRPSGAGGLHEQYF
TGTGCCTGGAGACCGTCGGGGGCGGGAGGGCTCCACGAGCAGTACTTC
>TRBD2|NA|TRBV5-1|TRBJ2-5|16
CASSLIIAGVGETQYF
TGCGCCAGCAGCTTGATTATAGCGGGAGTAGGAGAGACCCAGTACTTC
>TRBD2|few|TRBV27|TRBJ2-7|15
CASSLKAGVPYEQYF
TGTGCCAGCAGTCTGAAAGCGGGAGTCCCCTACGAGCAGTACTTC
>TRBD1|NA|TRBV27|TRBJ1-2|13
CASSLSTGSGYTF
TGTGCCAGCAGTTTATCGACAGGGAGCGGCTACACCTTC
>NA|NA|TRBV5-1|TRBJ1-1|12
CASRGQANEAFF
TGCGCCAGCAGGGGCCAGGCGAATGAAGCTTTCTTT
>NA|NA|TRBV27|TRBJ1-1|13
CASRSSVNTEAFF
TGTGCCAGCAGAAGCTCTGTGAACACTGAAGCTTTCTTT
>NA|NA|TRBV9|TRBJ2-7|14
CASSVGGRNYEQYF
TGTGCCAGCAGCGTGGGGGGGCGGAACTACGAGCAGTACTTC
>NA|NA|TRBV30|TRBJ1-3|15
CAWSVLGGTGNTIYF
TGTGCCTGGAGTGTCCTGGGGGGAACTGGAAACACCATATATTTT
>NA|NA|TRBV7-2|TRBJ1-2|13
CASSLQGGYGYTF
TGTGCCAGCAGCTTACAGGGTGGCTATGGCTACACCTTC
>NA|NA|TRBV2|TRBJ2-2|13
CASSDPLTGELFF
TGTGCCAGCAGTGATCCCCTGACTGGGGAGCTGTTTTTT
>NA|NA|TRBV28|TRBJ1-3|14
CASSPGSSGNTIYF
TGTGCCAGCAGCCCTGGGAGCTCTGGAAACACCATATATTTT
>TRBD1|NA|TRBV6-5|TRBJ2-7|15
CASRLSGTGVSEQYF
TGTGCCAGCAGGCTTTCCGGGACAGGGGTTTCCGAGCAGTACTTC
>NA|NA|TRBV5-4|TRBJ1-1|12
CASSLGQDEAFF
TGTGCCAGCAGCTTGGGACAGGATGAAGCTTTCTTT
>TRBD1|NA|TRBV18|TRBJ1-2|14
CASSPPQGAAGYTF
TGTGCCAGCTCACCACCACAGGGGGCGGCTGGCTACACCTTC
>NA|NA|TRBV27|TRBJ2-2|19
CASRGSPLSYRRETGELFF
TGTGCCAGCAGAGGTTCTCCCCTATCTTACCGGAGGGAGACCGGGGAGCTGTTTTTT
>TRBD2|NA|TRBV7-3|TRBJ2-7|16
CASSSKGLAGAYEQYF
TGTGCCAGCAGCTCCAAGGGACTAGCGGGAGCCTACGAGCAGTACTTC
>NA|NA|TRBV9|TRBJ2-1|15
CASSSSDIAPNEQFF
TGTGCCAGCAGCTCGAGCGATATCGCCCCCAATGAGCAGTTCTTC
>TRBD1|once|TRBV4-1|TRBJ1-1|18
CASSQDPSPGGANTEAFF
TGCGCCAGCAGCCAAGATCCGTCCCCAGGGGGCGCGAACACTGAAGCTTTCTTT
>TRBD1|NA|TRBV30|TRBJ1-1|14
CAWSPGQGDTEAFF
TGTGCCTGGAGTCCGGGACAGGGGGACACTGAAGCTTTCTTT
>TRBD2|NA|TRBV13|TRBJ2-7|18
CASSSWTSGNVTGYEQYF
TGTGCCAGCAGCTCCTGGACTAGCGGGAATGTCACGGGCTACGAGCAGTACTTC
>TRBD2|NA|TRBV5-1|TRBJ2-3|15
CASSLAGGSTDTQYF
TGCGCCAGCAGCTTGGCGGGAGGGAGCACAGATACGCAGTATTTT
>NA|NA|TRBV6-5|TRBJ2-7|14
CASSATPGRDEQYF
TGTGCCAGCAGTGCGACTCCCGGGCGGGACGAGCAGTACTTC
>TRBD1|NA|TRBV29-1|TRBJ2-7|14
CSVEDRGQGYEQYF
TGCAGCGTTGAAGATCGTGGACAGGGGTACGAGCAGTACTTC
>TRBD1|once|TRBV5-1|TRBJ2-7|17
CASSLGQGALISYEQYF
TGCGCCAGCAGCTTGGGACAGGGGGCCCTCATCTCCTACGAGCAGTACTTC
>NA|NA|TRBV4-2|TRBJ1-5|15
CASSRNNRDNQPQHF
TGTGCCAGCAGCCGGAACAACAGGGACAATCAGCCCCAGCATTTT
>TRBD1|NA|TRBV19|TRBJ1-5|15
CASSGSGQGAQPQHF
TGTGCCAGTAGTGGCTCGGGACAGGGGGCTCAGCCCCAGCATTTT
>NA|NA|TRBV13|TRBJ2-1|14
CASSFRSLSREQFF
TGTGCCAGCAGCTTCCGATCCTTATCTAGAGAGCAGTTCTTC
>NA|NA|TRBV10-3|TRBJ2-7|14
CAISPSAGSYEQYF
TGTGCCATCAGTCCCTCGGCGGGATCGTACGAGCAGTACTTC
>NA|NA|TRBV14|TRBJ1-1|14
CASSRPGMNTEAFF
TGTGCCAGCAGCCGTCCAGGGATGAACACTGAAGCTTTCTTT
>TRBD1|NA|TRBV5-4|TRBJ2-3|15
CASSLLGQGTDTQYF
TGTGCCAGCAGCTTGCTCGGACAGGGGACAGATACGCAGTATTTT
>NA|NA|TRBV6-5|TRBJ2-3|15
CASSSIRVTVSAEYF
TGTGCCAGCAGTTCAATCAGGGTGACGGTGTCGGCGGAGTATTTT
>NA|NA|TRBV2|TRBJ2-7|16
CASRRGGLADSYEQYF
TGTGCCAGCAGAAGAGGAGGATTAGCGGATTCCTACGAGCAGTACTTC
>NA|NA|TRBV7-2|TRBJ2-7|15
CASRPREGLAGEQYF
TGTGCCAGCAGACCCCGGGAAGGCCTGGCAGGCGAGCAGTACTTC
>NA|NA|TRBV14|TRBJ2-1|13
CASSQDYTLEQFF
TGTGCCAGCAGCCAAGATTACACGTTAGAGCAGTTCTTC